This TCR beta chain was recorded in a study of T cell responses to AZD1222 COVID-19 vaccine. This clone appeared a single time. Its antigen is currently unknown. Whole-study findings and limits: A reported finding is that nearly half of spike-specific TCRs target unmutated variant regions. Spike-specific TCR repertoires showed rising breadth and depth after two AZD1222 doses. Sampling captured repertoires only after the peak T cell response. Only six people who got AZD1222 tested seropositive at baseline.

Clones were sequenced by immunoSEQ multiplex PCR, and TCRdb holds only the in-frame ones, with some missing. Here the sample spans roughly 99,000 clones, roughly 90% being singletons. Looked up from germline, CDR1 is SGHAT and CDR2 is FQNNGV. J lost 6 bases, V lost 5 bases, and 1 base had no gene match. This CDR3 has 11 residues. This chain connects TRBV11-2 to TRBJ2-7, with 7 nucleotides matching TRBD2. The source was peripheral blood, collected 28 days after the second AZD1222 dose. The sequence came from an adult who received the AZD1222 COVID-19 vaccine. This CDR3 is CASSGEGEQYF. As DNA, the CDR3 is TGTGCCAGCAGCGGGGAGGGCGAGCAGTACTTC.